A single T cell receptor (beta chain) is shown here with its context. Its matching antigen is unknown. Germline loops: CDR1 SGHRS, CDR2 YFSETQ. CDR3 length: 14 amino acids. Trimming took 4 bases from V and 4 from J, leaving 14 bases between them. These donors were members of the approximately 120-subject validation cohort, a group separate from the approximately 620-subject first cohort. This sample is part of a study of cytomegalovirus exposure and HLA in healthy donors. Background on the study: Both the 100 to 150 validation repertoires and the roughly 620 first-cohort repertoires used the same platform, as reported by a later analysis.

Study-wide results and caveats: A classifier reportedly called cytomegalovirus status with high sensitivity and specificity. In vitro, three CMV-associated chains proved specific for CMV antigens.

The table came from immunoSEQ multiplex PCR; TCRdb's copy has only in-frame clones and leaves some out. This table has around 300,000 clones, roughly 90% appearing once. The chain has TRBV5-1 and TRBJ2-5; TRBD1 is a possible D gene (6 bases). This receptor was taken from a man aged 25-45 years in good health and CMV-seronegative. Sequenced input: PBMCs. CDR3 loop: CASSNGTRRETQYF. The CDR3 DNA sequence: TGCGCCAGCAGCAATGGGACAAGACGAGAGACCCAGTACTTC.